This TCR beta chain was captured by sequencing in a study of OX40 agonist ivuxolimab in advanced cancers. Study information: Mean age approximately 59 years, range 23 to 79; nearly 85% male. Study outcomes and limitations: At doses 0.1 to 3.0 mg/kg, CD4+ and CD8+ clones expanded.

CDR1 is GTSNPN and CDR2 is SVGIG in the germline V gene (reference sequence). The CDR3 has 14 residues. Trimming stripped 3 bases from V and 13 bases from J, with 19 bases between. Generated by immunoSEQ multiplex PCR, the TCRdb table keeps only in-frame clones and is missing some. Seen here are 80,000 to 100,000 clones, about nine tenths observed once, and the top ten hold more than 5.5%. A note on this clone: Its antigen is unknown.

This sample comprised CD4+ or CD8+ T cells sorted from blood, obtained in a trial of the OX40 agonist ivuxolimab. This chain joins TRBV30 and TRBJ1-6; D gene ambiguous. The TCR comes from an adult with an advanced solid tumor such as melanoma, head and neck, liver or kidney cancer. The CDR3 DNA follows: TGTGCCTGGAGCCCGATACAGCAACGGCGCCCCCTCCACTTT. Residues: CAWSPIQQRRPLHF. The full variable domain, completed using reference TRBV30 and TRBJ1-6, is SQTIHQWPATLVQPVGSPLSLECTVEGTSNPNLYWYRQAAGRGLQLLFYSVGIGQISSEVPQNLSASRPQDRQFILSSKKLLLSDSGFYLCAWSPIQQRRPLHFGNGTRLTVT.